These 32 T cell receptor beta chains were all obtained from the same sample, sequenced in a study of shared clonotypes between healthy human individuals. TCRdb's table, derived via immunoSEQ multiplex PCR, lists solely in-frame clones and lacks some. This repertoire shows some 2.1 million clones, 80% to 95% found once; its top ten account for approximately 1.6%. Naive CD8 cells comprised CD45RO-negative, CCR7-positively selected cells, excluding terminally differentiated effector memory CD45RA+ cells. Sequencing was performed on naive CD8+ T cells from PBMCs. Receptors originate from a man between 18 and 29 years old in good health. Some clones in this sample may be carry-over from other donors' samples.

The chain couples TRBV25-1 to TRBJ1-2; 7 positions match TRBD1. The CDR3 loop spans 13 amino acids. Germline trimming cut 6 bases from V and 4 bases from J; bases unmatched to any gene: 5. Germline V gives CDR1 MGHDK, CDR2 SYGVNS. CDR3 in amino acids: CASRDRTIYGYTF. The CDR3, as DNA: TGTGCCAGCAGGGACAGGACAATCTATGGCTACACCTTC.

The V and J genes are TRBV19 and TRBJ1-3; D might be TRBD1 (5 bases). Germline assignment: CDR1 LNHDA and CDR2 SQIVND (reference sequence). The CDR3 loop spans 15 amino acids. The V end lost 3 bases, the J end lost 2 bases, and 11 bases lay between the germline ends. The CDR3 sequence is CASSMWDFTGNTIYF. The CDR3 DNA sequence: TGTGCCAGTAGTATGTGGGACTTCACTGGAAACACCATATATTTT.

The chain has TRBV9 and TRBJ2-1; 7 nucleotides line up with TRBD2. V lost 0 bases to trimming and J lost 2 bases; unmatched junction nucleotides: 2. Germline-derived CDR1 and CDR2 are SGDLS and YYNGEE. The CDR3 extends over 15 amino acids. CDR3 sequence: CASSVASGPYNEQFF. As DNA, the CDR3 is TGTGCCAGCAGCGTAGCTAGCGGACCCTACAATGAGCAGTTCTTC.

This clone was picked up one time. The chain recombines TRBV5-1 with TRBJ2-7; 7 positions agree with TRBD2. This CDR3 is built from 17 residues. Germline CDR1 reads SGHRS; CDR2 reads YFSETQ. The junction had 11 bases not matched to a gene; V was cut back by 0 bases and J by 2 bases. The CDR3 DNA is TGCGCCAGCAGCTTGGGCCGGACCGCGCGGGAGACCTACGAGCAGTACTTC. This translates into CASSLGRTARETYEQYF.

The CDR3 region is CASSQRQGEYEQYF. CDR3 bases: TGCGCCAGCAGCCAAAGACAGGGAGAATACGAGCAGTACTTC. The chain carries TRBV4-1 and TRBJ2-7, with 7 bases matching TRBD1. The V segment lost 2 bases and the J segment 4 bases; nucleotides outside the gene matches: 5. The CDR3 extends over 14 amino acids. The germline V gene encodes CDR1 MGHRA and CDR2 YSYEKL.

V usage is TRBV13 and J usage is TRBJ1-2, with D perhaps matching TRBD1 (5 bases). Germline values: CDR1 PRHDT, CDR2 FYEKMQ (reference sequence). V was clipped by 4 bases and J by 0 bases, with 12 bases between them. This CDR3 contains 15 residues. The CDR3 nucleotides read TGTGCCAGCAGCTCTCCCCAGACAGCTAACTATGGCTACACCTTC. Its protein product is CASSSPQTANYGYTF.

The chain employs TRBV19 and TRBJ2-7; TRBD1 is a possible D gene (6 bases). Germline V gene lookup returns CDR1 LNHDA and CDR2 SQIVND (reference sequence). Trimming shortened V by 5 bases and J by 2 bases, and 16 bases separated the two germline ends. The CDR3 totals 15 residues. The CDR3 DNA reads as TGTGCCAGTAGTCCAGAACAGGGCCAACCCTACGAGCAGTACTTC. Translating it yields CASSPEQGQPYEQYF.

The chain has TRBV27 and TRBJ2-1; D gene ambiguous. The CDR3 is made up of 16 amino acids. Trimming removed 6 bases at V and 4 bases at J, with 19 bases between. CDR1 is MNHEY, CDR2 SMNVEV, per germline (reference sequence). This CDR3 is CASSPSGGDQYNEQFF. The CDR3 DNA reads TGTGCCAGCAGCCCTTCCGGCGGCGACCAATACAATGAGCAGTTCTTC.

This clone was recorded once. The gene calls are TRBV15 and TRBJ2-1; 7 nucleotides match TRBD1. The CDR3 length is 14 residues. The V and J ends lost 2 bases and 4 bases, in that order; junction bases with no gene match: 2. Germline lookup yields CDR1 LNHNV and CDR2 YYDKDF (reference sequence). In nucleotides, the CDR3 is TGTGCCACCAGCAGAAAGGGGGCGTACAATGAGCAGTTCTTC. Its protein product is CATSRKGAYNEQFF.

This clone was seen a single time. Other DNA sequences in this specimen translate into the identical CDR3. The V call is TRBV2, the J call TRBJ2-5; D may be TRBD1 (5 bases). Trimming took off 9 bases at V and 4 bases at J, with 9 bases between the two ends. The CDR3 length is 11 residues. The germline CDR1 and CDR2 sequences are SNHLY and FYNNEI. The CDR3 loop is CASQGRETQYF. The DNA for the CDR3 is TGTGCCAGTCAGGGTCGAGAGACCCAGTACTTC. Full variable domain (remainder filled in from reference TRBV2 and TRBJ2-5): EPEVTQTPSHQVTQMGQEVILRCVPISNHLYFYWYRQILGQKVEFLVSFYNNEISEKSEIFDDQFSVERPDGSNFTLKIRSTKLEDSAMYFCASQGRETQYFGPGTRLLVL.

Details on this clone: Other DNA sequences in this specimen translate into the identical CDR3. This chain uses TRBV7-9 with TRBJ1-5; possible D gene TRBD1, 6 bases. This CDR3 contains 15 residues. Between the trimmed V and J ends, which lost 3 bases and 0 bases, there was a span of 9 bases. Germline-derived CDR1 and CDR2 are SEHNR and FQNEAQ (reference sequence). For the CDR3, the DNA is TGTGCCAGCAGCTTTGACAGGAGTAGCAATCAGCCCCAGCATTTT. Protein: CASSFDRSSNQPQHF.

The chain links TRBV6-5 to TRBJ2-1; 8 bases align to TRBD2. Trimming at V came to 2 bases and at J to 9 bases, leaving 9 bases not matched to a gene. This CDR3 has 15 residues. Per germline, CDR1 MNHEY and CDR2 SVGAGI. The CDR3 bases are TGTGCCAGCAGTTACCCGCGGGGGGCGTTTAGTGAGCAGTTCTTC. Protein product: CASSYPRGAFSEQFF.

The chain is built from TRBV6-6 and TRBJ2-7; a possible D gene is TRBD1 (6 bases). This CDR3 has 15 amino acids. The V and J ends lost 6 bases and 3 bases respectively, with 18 bases between them. Per the germline V gene, CDR1 is MNHNY and CDR2 is SVGAGI (reference sequence). The CDR3 loop is CASRRVSDSYYEQYF. CDR3 nucleotides: TGTGCCAGCAGGAGGGTCTCGGACAGTTACTACGAGCAGTACTTC.

The chain has TRBV6-1 and TRBJ2-7; 9 bases match TRBD1. The CDR3 sequence is 15 residues long. Unmatched junction bases numbered 9, after V lost 5 bases and J lost 4 bases. Germline V gene sequence: CDR1 MNHNS, CDR2 SASEGT. The CDR3 DNA sequence: TGTGCCAGCAGTCCACTGGGACAGGGTCGATACGAGCAGTACTTC. Translated: CASSPLGQGRYEQYF.

Comment on this clone: Other DNA sequences in the sample encode the same CDR3. The chain carries TRBV6-1 and TRBJ2-7; no reliable D call. Trimming shortened V by 1 base and J by 0 bases, and 7 bases separated the two germline ends. This CDR3 comprises 14 residues. Germline V gives CDR1 MNHNS, CDR2 SASEGT. The CDR3 region is CASSEVRGSYEQYF. As DNA, the CDR3 is TGTGCCAGCAGTGAAGTCCGCGGCTCCTACGAGCAGTACTTC.

The rearrangement links TRBV12-5 to TRBJ2-7; no clear D. Trimming stripped 1 base from V and 3 bases from J, with 7 bases between. The CDR3 sequence is 13 residues long. Germline V gene sequence: CDR1 LGHNT, CDR2 FRNRAP. The CDR3 spells CASGLGPVYEQYF. The CDR3 nucleotides are TGTGCTAGTGGTTTGGGGCCCGTCTACGAGCAGTACTTC. Full variable domain (remainder filled in from reference TRBV12-5 and TRBJ2-7): DARVTQTPRHKVTEMGQEVTMRCQPILGHNTVFWYRQTMMQGLELLAYFRNRAPLDDSGMPKDRFSAEMPDATLATLKIQPSEPRDSAVYFCASGLGPVYEQYFGPGTRLTVT.

This CDR3 reads CASSSIGTSGALTTGELFF. CDR3 nucleotides: TGTGCCAGCAGCTCCATTGGGACTAGCGGGGCTTTAACCACCGGGGAGCTGTTTTTT. The chain joins TRBV27 to TRBJ2-2; 13 positions match TRBD2. The CDR3 totals 19 residues. Germline assignment: CDR1 MNHEY and CDR2 SMNVEV (reference sequence). Losses at the gene ends were 6 bases for V and 4 bases for J; bases not matched to a gene: 14.

The chain couples TRBV10-3 to TRBJ2-6, with D possibly TRBD1 on 5 matching bases. V shed 6 bases and J shed 0 bases, with 15 bases lying between them. This CDR3 comprises 17 residues. Germline V gene data show CDR1 as ENHRY and CDR2 as SYGVKD. CDR3 coding DNA: TGTGCCATCAGCAAAGGGGTCCTAAGCTCTGGGGCCAACGTCCTGACTTTC. Its protein product is CAISKGVLSSGANVLTF.

This clone was counted a single time. The sample contains more than one DNA sequence encoding this CDR3. The genes are TRBV6-5 and TRBJ2-3; TRBD1 matches 9 bases. Germline CDR1 reads MNHEY; CDR2 reads SVGAGI. The CDR3 contains 15 residues. J lost 4 bases, V lost 0 bases, and 2 bases had no gene match. The CDR3 nucleotides read TGTGCCAGCAGTTACTCGGACAGGGGTGCAGATACGCAGTATTTT. It codes for CASSYSDRGADTQYF.

The J gene is TRBJ1-1, the V gene TRBV19; D is ambiguous. The length of the CDR3 is 16 residues. Trimming removed 3 bases from V and 1 base from J, with 15 bases in between. The germline CDR1 and CDR2 sequences are LNHDA and SQIVND (reference sequence). CDR3 protein: CASSIGRNLKNTEAFF. The DNA for the CDR3 is TGTGCCAGTAGTATTGGCAGAAACCTTAAGAACACTGAAGCTTTCTTT. The full variable domain, rest sourced from reference TRBV19 and TRBJ1-1, is DGGITQSPKYLFRKEGQNVTLSCEQNLNHDAMYWYRQDPGQGLRLIYYSQIVNDFQKGDIAEGYSVSREKKESFPLTVTSAQKNPTAFYLCASSIGRNLKNTEAFFGQGTRLTVV.

The chain recombines TRBV5-8 with TRBJ2-1; 9 nucleotides match TRBD1. This CDR3 has 18 residues. The V segment lost 2 bases and the J segment 6 bases; nucleotides outside the gene matches: 15. In germline, CDR1 is SGHTS, CDR2 YDEGEE. Here the CDR3 reads CASSFGTGRGGAFNEQFF. The CDR3 DNA is TGTGCCAGCAGCTTCGGGACAGGGCGTGGGGGGGCGTTCAATGAGCAGTTCTTC.

In the case of this clone: The sample carries other DNA sequences with the same CDR3. The CDR3: CASSLGLAGITDTQYF. CDR3 DNA sequence: TGCGCCAGCAGCTTGGGCCTAGCGGGAATCACAGATACGCAGTATTTT. The chain has TRBV5-1 and TRBJ2-3, with 9 bases matching TRBD2. The length of the CDR3 is 16 residues. V lost 0 bases and J lost 2; bases outside the gene matches: 4. Germline CDR1 SGHRS, CDR2 YFSETQ.

This chain uses TRBV6-6 with TRBJ2-7; D is perhaps TRBD1 (8 bases). Deletions cut 6 bases from V and 4 bases from J, with 19 bases between. In germline, CDR1 is MNHNY, CDR2 SVGAGI (reference sequence). The CDR3 length is 15 residues. CDR3 sequence (DNA): TGTGCCAGCAGAATCCTGACAGGGGAGGGGTACGAGCAGTACTTC. Its protein is CASRILTGEGYEQYF.

The genes are TRBV4-3 and TRBJ2-1; D remains ambiguous. CDR3 length: 15 amino acids. Trimming removed 0 bases at V and 8 bases at J, with 14 bases between. Germline values: CDR1 LGHNA, CDR2 YSLEER. The DNA for the CDR3 is TGCGCCAGCAGCCAAGACCCCAGGCTAGTAGATGAGCAGTTCTTC. It translates to CASSQDPRLVDEQFF.

The chain couples TRBV18 to TRBJ2-7, with D possibly matching TRBD1 (5 bases). Germline V CDR1 and CDR2: KGHSH, LQKENI. This CDR3 has 15 residues. Between the trimmed V and J ends, which lost 2 bases and 0 bases, there was a span of 11 bases. Here the CDR3 DNA reads TGTGCCAGCTCACCATCGAGGCAGGGCTCCTACGAGCAGTACTTC. Its protein is CASSPSRQGSYEQYF. The full variable domain, with the rest looked up from reference TRBV18 and TRBJ2-7, is NAGVMQNPRHLVRRRGQEARLRCSPMKGHSHVYWYRQLPEEGLKFMVYLQKENIIDESGMPKERFSAEFPKEGPSILRIQQVVRGDSAAYFCASSPSRQGSYEQYFGPGTRLTVT.

The chain has TRBV2 and TRBJ2-1, with D possibly TRBD2 on 5 matching bases. CDR1 SNHLY and CDR2 FYNNEI come from the germline V gene. The CDR3 contains 13 residues. V lost 2 bases, J lost 9 bases, and 11 bases lay in between. The CDR3 spells CASSETVATEQFF. The CDR3 DNA reads as TGTGCCAGCAGTGAAACGGTAGCGACTGAGCAGTTCTTC.

On this clone itself: The same CDR3 is also encoded by other DNA sequences in this sample. The chain couples TRBV5-1 to TRBJ2-7; D not resolved. CDR1 SGHRS and CDR2 YFSETQ come from the germline V gene. The CDR3 is 12 amino acids. V was clipped by 4 bases and J by 0 bases, with 5 bases between them. The CDR3 sequence is CASSPPSYEQYF. The CDR3 DNA follows: TGCGCCAGCAGCCCTCCCTCCTACGAGCAGTACTTC.

This rearrangement joins TRBV5-1 to TRBJ2-7; D may match TRBD1 or TRBD2 (6 bases each). The CDR3 is made up of 16 amino acids. V was cut by 4 bases and J by 5 bases, with 22 bases left in between. Germline CDR1 is SGHRS and CDR2 is YFSETQ. CDR3 region: CASSPKGVAAQDEQYF. CDR3 nucleotide sequence: TGCGCCAGCAGCCCCAAGGGGGTAGCGGCACAGGACGAGCAGTACTTC.

In its sample, this clone was seen a few times. This same CDR3 is encoded by further DNA sequences in the sample. The chain recombines TRBV27 with TRBJ2-7; 7 positions match TRBD1. This CDR3 spans 13 amino acids. The junction had 2 bases not matched to a gene; V was cut back by 5 bases and J by 1 base. Germline CDR1 MNHEY, CDR2 SMNVEV (reference sequence). The CDR3 sequence: CASSEGQSYEQYF. The CDR3 DNA sequence: TGTGCCAGCAGTGAGGGACAGTCCTACGAGCAGTACTTC.

The V call is TRBV2, the J call TRBJ2-7, with D unclear. Between the trimmed V and J ends, which lost 2 bases and 7 bases, there was a span of 15 bases. The length of the CDR3 is 14 residues. Germline V gene lookup returns CDR1 SNHLY and CDR2 FYNNEI. The DNA for the CDR3 is TGTGCCAGCAGTGAAAACAGACCTTACGATGAGCAGTACTTC. It is translated as CASSENRPYDEQYF.

This clone was seen a single time. This sequence joins TRBV6-1 and TRBJ2-1; D is unclear. The CDR3 extends over 15 amino acids. The germline V and J ends were trimmed by 6 bases and 4 bases, with 16 bases remaining between them. CDR1 and CDR2 from the germline V gene are MNHNS and SASEGT. CDR3 nucleotide sequence: TGTGCCAGCAGGCAGCCTAAGGACCCTTACAATGAGCAGTTCTTC. Amino acid sequence: CASRQPKDPYNEQFF.

CDR3 sequence reads: CASSVHRGAGETQYF. CDR3 DNA sequence: TGTGCCAGCAGCGTACACCGGGGGGCGGGAGAGACCCAGTACTTC. This chain uses TRBV9 with TRBJ2-5; the D gene is possibly TRBD2 (7 bases). Trimming removed 1 base at V and 4 bases at J, with 14 bases between. CDR3 length equals 15 residues. The V gene's germline CDR1 is SGDLS and CDR2 YYNGEE.